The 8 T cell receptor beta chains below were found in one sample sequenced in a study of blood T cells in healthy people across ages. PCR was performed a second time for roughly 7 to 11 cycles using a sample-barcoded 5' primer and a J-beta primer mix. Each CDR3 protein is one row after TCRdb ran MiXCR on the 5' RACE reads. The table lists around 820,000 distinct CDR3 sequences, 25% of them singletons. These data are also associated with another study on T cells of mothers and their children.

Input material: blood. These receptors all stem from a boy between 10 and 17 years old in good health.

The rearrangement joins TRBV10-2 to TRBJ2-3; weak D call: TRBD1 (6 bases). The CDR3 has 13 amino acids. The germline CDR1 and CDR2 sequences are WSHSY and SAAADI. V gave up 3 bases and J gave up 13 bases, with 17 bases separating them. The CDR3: CASSDLGHLGEYF. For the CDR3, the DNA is TGCGCCAGCAGTGATTTGGGACACTTGGGGGAGTATTTT.

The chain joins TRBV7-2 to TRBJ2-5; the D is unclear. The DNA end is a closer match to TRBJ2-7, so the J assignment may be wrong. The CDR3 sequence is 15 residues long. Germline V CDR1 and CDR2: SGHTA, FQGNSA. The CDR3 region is CASSLGAIEDNEQYF. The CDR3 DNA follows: TGTGCCAGCAGCTTAGGTGCCATCGAGGATAACGAGCAGTACTTC.

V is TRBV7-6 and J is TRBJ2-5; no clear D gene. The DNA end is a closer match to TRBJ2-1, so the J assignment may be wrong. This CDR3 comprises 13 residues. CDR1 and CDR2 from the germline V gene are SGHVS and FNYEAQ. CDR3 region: CASSLAPTNEQFF. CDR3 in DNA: TGTGCCAGCAGCTTAGCGCCTACCAATGAGCAGTTCTTC.

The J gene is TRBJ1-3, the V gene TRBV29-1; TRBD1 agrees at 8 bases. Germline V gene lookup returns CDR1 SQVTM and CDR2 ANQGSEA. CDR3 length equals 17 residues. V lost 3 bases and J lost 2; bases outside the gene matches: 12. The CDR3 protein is CSVEFSAGGLAGNTIYF. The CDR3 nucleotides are TGCAGCGTTGAGTTTTCGGCAGGGGGCTTGGCTGGAAACACCATATATTTT.

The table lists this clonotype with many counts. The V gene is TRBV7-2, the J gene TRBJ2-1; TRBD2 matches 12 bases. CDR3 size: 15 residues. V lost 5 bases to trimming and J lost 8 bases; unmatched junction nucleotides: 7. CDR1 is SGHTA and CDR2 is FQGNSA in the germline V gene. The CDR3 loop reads CASSIGLAGWDEQFF. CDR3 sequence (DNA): TGTGCCAGCAGCATCGGACTAGCGGGATGGGATGAGCAGTTCTTC.

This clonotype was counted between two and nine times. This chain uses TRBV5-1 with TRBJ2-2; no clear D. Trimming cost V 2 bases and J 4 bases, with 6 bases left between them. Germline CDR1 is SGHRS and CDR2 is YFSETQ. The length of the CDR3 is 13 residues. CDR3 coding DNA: TGCGCCAGCAGCTTAACTACCACCGGGGAGCTGTTTTTT. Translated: CASSLTTTGELFF.

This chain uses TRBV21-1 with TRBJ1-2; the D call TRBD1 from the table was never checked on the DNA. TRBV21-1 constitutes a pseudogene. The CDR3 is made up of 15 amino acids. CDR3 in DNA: TGTGCCAGCAGCCGGGACAGGGACTCTAACTATGGCTACACCTTC. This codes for CASSRDRDSNYGYTF.

CDR3 in DNA: TGTGCCACCAGCAGAGATAGGCCTATGAACACTGAAGCTTTCTTT. Amino acids: CATSRDRPMNTEAFF. V is TRBV15 and J is TRBJ1-1; D unclear. V lost 0 bases to trimming and J lost 0 bases, with 8 bases between them. CDR1 and CDR2 from the germline V gene are LNHNV and YYDKDF (reference sequence). This CDR3 is 15 amino acids long.